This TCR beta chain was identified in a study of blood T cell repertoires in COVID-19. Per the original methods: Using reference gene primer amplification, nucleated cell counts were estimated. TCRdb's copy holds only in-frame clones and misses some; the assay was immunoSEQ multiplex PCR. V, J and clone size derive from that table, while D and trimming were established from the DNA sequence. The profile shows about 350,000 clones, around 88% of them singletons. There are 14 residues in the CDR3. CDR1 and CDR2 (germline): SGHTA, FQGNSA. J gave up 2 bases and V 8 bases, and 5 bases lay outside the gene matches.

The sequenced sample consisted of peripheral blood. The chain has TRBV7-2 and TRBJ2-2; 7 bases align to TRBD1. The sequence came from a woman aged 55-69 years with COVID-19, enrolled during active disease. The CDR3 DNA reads TGTGCCAGCGTGGGACAGCCTAACACCGGGGAGCTGTTTTTT. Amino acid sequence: CASVGQPNTGELFF.